Below are 6 T cell receptor beta chains sequenced from a single sample in a study of patients and donors after allogeneic stem cell transplantation. TCRdb processed the RT-PCR reads anew with MiXCR; each CDR3 protein has one entry. The table has roughly 880,000 distinct CDR3 sequences, more than 15% seen once. The material sequenced was blood, either unsorted or a sorted T cell fraction (not recorded which). All receptors come from a human donor who was either an allogeneic HSCT recipient or a stem cell or donor lymphocyte infusion donor (not recorded which). It is not recorded whose cells these are; they may come from a transplant donor.

V gene TRBV7-9 combines with J gene TRBJ1-1, with D maybe TRBD1 (5 bases). The CDR3 runs to 13 residues. The ends were cut back, 4 bases at V and 7 bases at J, with 13 bases in the middle. Germline V gives CDR1 SEHNR, CDR2 FQNEAQ (reference sequence). DNA of the CDR3: TGTGCCAGCAGCTCCAGTGGGGGGAATGAAGCTTTCTTT. Its protein product is CASSSSGGNEAFF. Variable domain in full (rest from reference TRBV7-9 and TRBJ1-1): DTGVSQNPRHKITKRGQNVTFRCDPISEHNRLYWYRQTLGQGPEFLTYFQNEAQLEKSRLLSDRFSAERPKGSFSTLEIQRTEQGDSAMYLCASSSSGGNEAFFGQGTRLTVV.

This clonotype was found a few times. J is TRBJ2-1 and V is TRBV10-3; TRBD2 agrees at 9 bases. This CDR3 has 17 amino acids. Germline loops: CDR1 ENHRY, CDR2 SYGVKD. The V and J ends lost 2 bases and 4 bases, in that order; junction bases with no gene match: 9. The CDR3 sequence: CAISEPATSGQYNEQFF. The CDR3 DNA reads TGTGCCATCAGTGAGCCGGCAACTAGCGGGCAATACAATGAGCAGTTCTTC.

This clonotype appeared a single time. The genes are TRBV13 and TRBJ2-3, with D tentatively TRBD2 (7 bases). The V and J ends lost 5 bases and 2 bases respectively, with 14 bases between them. Germline V gene lookup returns CDR1 PRHDT and CDR2 FYEKMQ (reference sequence). This CDR3 spans 15 amino acids. CDR3 sequence (DNA): TGTGCCAGCAGCCCCCAGGGGACTACCACAGATACGCAGTATTTT. Translating gives CASSPQGTTTDTQYF.

This clonotype was counted only a few times. The chain recombines TRBV12-3 or TRBV12-4 with TRBJ2-2; D tentatively reads TRBD1 or TRBD2 (7 bases each). The CDR3 runs to 14 residues. V was shortened by 6 bases and J by 6 bases, with 14 bases between the two germline ends. The CDR3 loop reads CASSTRGGPGELFF. The CDR3 DNA reads TGTGCCAGCAGCACCAGGGGGGGCCCCGGGGAGCTGTTTTTT.

Only a few counts were recorded for this clonotype. The rearrangement uses TRBV14 and TRBJ2-5; D perhaps matches TRBD2 (6 bases). This CDR3 has 15 residues. CDR1 SGHDN and CDR2 FVKESK come from the germline V gene. Deletions cut 3 bases from V and 2 bases from J, with 13 bases between. CDR3 loop: CASSHPERGQETQYF. The DNA for the CDR3 is TGTGCCAGCAGCCACCCGGAACGGGGGCAAGAGACCCAGTACTTC.

This clonotype was recorded a few times. The rearrangement joins TRBV24-1 to TRBJ2-1; tentatively, D is TRBD1 or TRBD2 (5 bases each). This CDR3 spans 15 amino acids. The germline gives CDR1 KGHDR, CDR2 SFDVKD. Trimming removed 6 bases at V and 7 bases at J, with 18 bases between. Written as DNA, the CDR3 is TGTGCCACCAGTCTCGGGACGCCATCTGCGAATGAGCAGTTCTTC. Protein: CATSLGTPSANEQFF.